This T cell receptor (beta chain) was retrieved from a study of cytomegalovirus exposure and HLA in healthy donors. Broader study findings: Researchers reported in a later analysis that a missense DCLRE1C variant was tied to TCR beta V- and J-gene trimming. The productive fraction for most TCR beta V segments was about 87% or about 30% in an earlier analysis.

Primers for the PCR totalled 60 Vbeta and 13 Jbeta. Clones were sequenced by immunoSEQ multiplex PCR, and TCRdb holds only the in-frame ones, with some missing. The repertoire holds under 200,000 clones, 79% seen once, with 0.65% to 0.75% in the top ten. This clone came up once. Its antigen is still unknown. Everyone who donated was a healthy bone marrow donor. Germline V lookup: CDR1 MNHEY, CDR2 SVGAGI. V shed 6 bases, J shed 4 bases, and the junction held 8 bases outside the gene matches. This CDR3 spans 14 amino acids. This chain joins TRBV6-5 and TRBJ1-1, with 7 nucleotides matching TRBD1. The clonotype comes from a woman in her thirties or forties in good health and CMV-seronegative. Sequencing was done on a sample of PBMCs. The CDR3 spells CASSAKQGLTEAFF. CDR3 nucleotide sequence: TGTGCCAGCAGCGCCAAACAGGGGCTCACTGAAGCTTTCTTT.